What follows are 10 T cell receptor beta chains derived from one specimen sequenced in a study of blood T cell repertoires in COVID-19. Sequenced by immunoSEQ multiplex PCR; TCRdb stores in-frame clones only, minus some. The sample records around 300,000 clones, around 91% being singletons. Sequencing input: peripheral blood. The receptor source for this set is a woman aged 40 to 50 with COVID-19, enrolled during active disease.

The chain has TRBV30 and TRBJ1-5; 9 nucleotides match TRBD1. With 3 bases clipped from V and 4 bases from J, the junction kept 10 bases outside the gene matches. The length of the CDR3 is 16 residues. Germline values: CDR1 GTSNPN, CDR2 SVGIG (reference sequence). CDR3: CAWSPTGQGMNQPQHF. The CDR3, as DNA: TGTGCCTGGAGCCCCACCGGACAGGGGATGAATCAGCCCCAGCATTTT.

V usage is TRBV7-9 and J usage is TRBJ1-1; TRBD1 might be the D (5 bases). This CDR3 spans 16 amino acids. Germline-derived CDR1 and CDR2 are SEHNR and FQNEAQ (reference sequence). V lost 1 base to trimming and J lost 3 bases, with 15 bases between them. CDR3 bases: TGTGCCAGCAGCTTAGTAGGTCCAGGGATGGACACTGAAGCTTTCTTT. Its translation is CASSLVGPGMDTEAFF.

The V gene is TRBV4-3, the J gene TRBJ1-2, with 7 bases aligning to TRBD1. J was trimmed by 8 bases and V by 1 base; bases with no gene match: 4. The CDR3 contains 13 residues. Germline CDR1 and CDR2: LGHNA and YSLEER. In DNA form, the CDR3 reads TGCGCCAGCAGCCAAGTGGAAGGGGGCGGCTACACCTTC. Encoded protein: CASSQVEGGGYTF.

J is TRBJ1-1 and V is TRBV5-8; TRBD1 matches at 10 bases. Germline CDR1 and CDR2: SGHTS and YDEGEE. The trim removed 4 bases at V and 4 bases at J, leaving 1 base unmatched. CDR3 size: 13 residues. CDR3 nucleotides: TGTGCCAGCAGCCGGACAGGGGGCACTGAAGCTTTCTTT. Residues: CASSRTGGTEAFF.

The rearrangement uses TRBV7-2 and TRBJ2-1; TRBD1 might be the D (6 bases). Trimming cost V 3 bases and J 9 bases, with 18 bases left between them. Germline V gives CDR1 SGHTA, CDR2 FQGNSA. There are 15 residues in the CDR3. CDR3 sequence (DNA): TGTGCCAGCAGCTTGACAGGACCTCAACGGGGTGAGCAGTTCTTC. Amino acid sequence: CASSLTGPQRGEQFF.

This chain connects TRBV24-1 to TRBJ1-5; D remains unclear. The CDR3 is made up of 15 amino acids. Between the trimmed V and J ends, which lost 7 bases and 0 bases, there was a span of 12 bases. From germline, CDR1 is KGHDR and CDR2 SFDVKD. DNA for the CDR3: TGTGCCACCAGACGAGCGACGGATAGCAATCAGCCCCAGCATTTT. Protein sequence: CATRRATDSNQPQHF.

The rearrangement joins TRBV5-1 to TRBJ1-5; D remains ambiguous. V shed 0 bases and J shed 2 bases, with 9 bases lying between them. The CDR3 runs 15 residues. The germline V gene encodes CDR1 SGHRS and CDR2 YFSETQ. The CDR3 is CASSLGGQGNQPQHF. CDR3 coding DNA: TGCGCCAGCAGCTTGGGCGGGCAGGGCAATCAGCCCCAGCATTTT.

V usage is TRBV28 and J usage is TRBJ2-5, with D tentatively TRBD2 (6 bases). The CDR3 has 17 residues. CDR1 is MDHEN and CDR2 is SYDVKM in the germline V gene. V was clipped by 6 bases and J by 0 bases, with 20 bases between them. The CDR3 nucleotides read TGTGCCAGCAGCTCTTATAGCGGCAGGGATCACCAAGAGACCCAGTACTTC. The encoded protein is CASSSYSGRDHQETQYF.

The chain combines TRBV4-2 with TRBJ1-3, with D unclear. The V and J ends lost 1 base and 0 bases respectively, with 16 bases between them. The CDR3 spans 18 residues. Germline assignment: CDR1 LGHNA and CDR2 YNFKEQ. Written as DNA, the CDR3 is TGTGCCAGCAGCCAAGTTAAAGGAGACCGATTCTCTGGAAACACCATATATTTT. Translated, it gives CASSQVKGDRFSGNTIYF.

This sequence joins TRBV4-3 and TRBJ2-1; 9 bases align to TRBD1. The length of the CDR3 is 15 residues. CDR1 LGHNA and CDR2 YSLEER come from the germline V gene. V dropped 5 bases and J dropped 7; count of bases not matched to a gene: 9. CDR3 in DNA: TGCGCCAGCAGCTTGGACAGGGGATCACGGAATGAGCAGTTCTTC. This sequence encodes CASSLDRGSRNEQFF.